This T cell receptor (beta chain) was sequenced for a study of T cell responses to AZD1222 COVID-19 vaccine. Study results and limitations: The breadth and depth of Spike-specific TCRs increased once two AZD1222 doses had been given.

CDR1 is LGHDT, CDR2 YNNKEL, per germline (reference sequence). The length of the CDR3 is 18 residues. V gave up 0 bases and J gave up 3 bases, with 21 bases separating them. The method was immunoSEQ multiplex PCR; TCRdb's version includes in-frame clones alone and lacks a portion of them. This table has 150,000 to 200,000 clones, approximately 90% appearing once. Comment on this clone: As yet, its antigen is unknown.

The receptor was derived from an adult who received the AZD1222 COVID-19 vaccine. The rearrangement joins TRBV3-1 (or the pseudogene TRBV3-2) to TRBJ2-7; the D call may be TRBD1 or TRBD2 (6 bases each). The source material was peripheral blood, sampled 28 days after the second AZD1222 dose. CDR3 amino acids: CASSQDGRYGRQDYEQYF. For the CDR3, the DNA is TGTGCCAGCAGCCAAGATGGAAGGTACGGGAGACAGGACTACGAGCAGTACTTC.